The next 13 T cell receptor beta chains were all read from a single sample in a study of T cell changes during pregnancy in multiple sclerosis. Clones were sequenced by immunoSEQ multiplex PCR, and TCRdb holds only the in-frame ones, with some missing. This sample has about 28,000 clones, with about 91% found just once. Here the sequenced sample was peripheral blood, taken in the first trimester of pregnancy. The receptors come from a female donor in good health, enrolled as a control in a pregnancy study.

Comments on this clone: At one of its ends the junction is not consistent with the germline gene, which may arise from a read error. The V gene is TRBV30, the J gene TRBJ1-2; D gene ambiguous. The CDR3 spans 11 residues. The germline gives CDR1 GTSNPN, CDR2 SVGIG (reference sequence). The CDR3 is CAWSVSLGLGF. CDR3 bases: TGTGCCTGGAGTGTATCACTGGGCCTGGGCTTC.

The chain couples TRBV18 to TRBJ2-4; D is ambiguous. The ends were cut back, 6 bases at V and 9 bases at J, with 15 bases in the middle. The CDR3 runs to 13 residues. Looked up from germline, CDR1 is KGHSH and CDR2 is LQKENI. The CDR3 sequence: CASSPESLGIQYF. The CDR3 DNA reads TGTGCCAGCTCTCCCGAAAGTCTAGGCATTCAGTACTTC.

The rearrangement uses TRBV19 and TRBJ2-7, with 7 positions matching TRBD1. With V trimmed by 0 bases and J by 3 bases, 5 bases remained unmatched. The CDR3 is 15 residues long. The germline V gene has CDR1 LNHDA and CDR2 SQIVND (reference sequence). The CDR3 DNA reads TGTGCCAGTAGTATAGATCATCAGGGGGTCTACGAGCAGTACTTC. Translating it yields CASSIDHQGVYEQYF.

This chain connects TRBV7-9 to TRBJ1-1; a weak D match, TRBD1 (6 bases). Germline V gene data show CDR1 as SEHNR and CDR2 as FQNEAQ (reference sequence). V lost 1 base and J 1 base, leaving 13 bases between the germline ends. This CDR3 is 16 amino acids long. The CDR3 DNA is TGTGCCAGCAGCTTAGGAACCGGGACAACGAACACTGAAGCTTTCTTT. Translated: CASSLGTGTTNTEAFF.

V usage is TRBV7-8 and J usage is TRBJ1-1; TRBD1 is a possible D gene (6 bases). The V gene's germline CDR1 is SGHVS and CDR2 FQNEAQ. The CDR3 contains 17 residues. V lost 1 base, J lost 1 base, and 16 bases lay in between. This CDR3 reads CASSLGVLGAKNTEAFF. The DNA of the CDR3 is TGTGCCAGCAGCTTAGGAGTATTGGGGGCGAAGAACACTGAAGCTTTCTTT. Looking up the rest from reference TRBV7-8 and TRBJ1-1 gives the full variable domain: GAGVSQSPRYKVAKRGQDVALRCDPISGHVSLFWYQQALGQGPEFLTYFQNEAQLDKSGLPSDRFFAERPEGSVSTLKIQRTQQEDSAVYLCASSLGVLGAKNTEAFFGQGTRLTVV.

The gene calls are TRBV25-1 and TRBJ1-1, with TRBD1 matching over 10 bases. This CDR3 region has 14 residues. The V and J ends lost 3 bases and 3 bases, in that order; junction bases with no gene match: 1. The germline gives CDR1 MGHDK, CDR2 SYGVNS. The CDR3, as DNA: TGTGCCAGCAGTGACGGGACAGGGGACACTGAAGCTTTCTTT. This sequence encodes CASSDGTGDTEAFF.

Here the CDR3 reads CASSLVEGGVAFF. The CDR3 DNA is TGTGCCAGCAGCTTAGTGGAGGGCGGTGTAGCTTTCTTT. The V and J genes are TRBV11-3 and TRBJ1-1, with D unclear. The CDR3 has 13 residues. The V end lost 1 base, the J end lost 10 bases, and 13 bases lay between the germline ends. The V gene's germline CDR1 is SGHNT and CDR2 YENEEA.

The CDR3 region has the DNA TGTGCCAGCACCAAACAGGCTGGAACCACCTACGAGCAGTACTTC. Amino acids: CASTKQAGTTYEQYF. The chain joins TRBV7-8 to TRBJ2-7, with D maybe TRBD1 (5 bases). The ends were cut back, 7 bases at V and 2 bases at J, with 18 bases in the middle. CDR1 and CDR2 from the germline V gene are SGHVS and FQNEAQ. The CDR3 runs 15 residues.

The chain is built from TRBV4-1 and TRBJ2-1; D might be TRBD1 (5 bases). V was trimmed by 0 bases and J by 2 bases, leaving 8 bases between them. CDR3 length: 15 amino acids. The germline V gene has CDR1 MGHRA and CDR2 YSYEKL. DNA for the CDR3: TGCGCCAGCAGCCAAGATGGGGCTACCTACAATGAGCAGTTCTTC. This codes for CASSQDGATYNEQFF.

The rearrangement joins TRBV7-2 to TRBJ2-1; TRBD2 matches at 9 bases. The CDR3 covers 19 residues. The germline V gene encodes CDR1 SGHTA and CDR2 FQGNSA. V shed 0 bases and J 10 bases; nucleotides not matched to a gene: 19. CDR3 in DNA: TGTGCCAGCAGCTTAGCGCTGGTAGCGGGGGCCAACGAAGGGGAGGAGCAGTTCTTC. It codes for CASSLALVAGANEGEEQFF.

The chain links TRBV18 to TRBJ1-2, with 7 bases aligning to TRBD1. CDR3 length equals 12 residues. Germline V CDR1 and CDR2: KGHSH, LQKENI. J lost 6 bases, V lost 6 bases, and 4 bases had no gene match. This CDR3 reads CASSLDRDGYTF. In nucleotides, the CDR3 is TGTGCCAGCTCGCTCGACAGGGATGGCTACACCTTC.

The chain carries TRBV11-3 and TRBJ2-1, with 9 bases identical to TRBD2. This CDR3 has 17 residues. Germline V gene sequence: CDR1 SGHNT, CDR2 YENEEA. Unmatched junction bases numbered 12, after V lost 4 bases and J lost 5 bases. The CDR3 here is CASSSFTSGTSNNEQFF. For the CDR3, the DNA is TGTGCCAGCAGCTCCTTCACCTCCGGGACTAGCAACAATGAGCAGTTCTTC.

The V gene is TRBV5-8, the J gene TRBJ2-4; 7 nucleotides line up with TRBD1. The CDR3 length is 17 residues. Germline V lookup: CDR1 SGHTS, CDR2 YDEGEE. V dropped 5 bases and J dropped 7; count of bases not matched to a gene: 18. The CDR3 sequence is CASSITTGAPGDNIQYF. In DNA form, the CDR3 reads TGTGCCAGCAGTATAACAACAGGGGCGCCAGGGGATAACATTCAGTACTTC.